These T cell receptor beta chains were read from a single sample in a study of T-cell memory formation after mild COVID-19. One entry per CDR3 protein results from TCRdb running MiXCR on the 5' RACE reads. The sample has about 340,000 distinct CDR3 sequences, 10% to 15% seen once; the top ten hold 20% to 25%. What was sequenced was PBMCs or a T cell subset sorted from them (not recorded which). These receptors all come from a man aged 18-30 years who had mild COVID-19 (a few samples of this study predate the infection). Cell type and time point are not known. Both conserved end residues are part of each CDR3. Each record gives: J gene, V gene, D gene, clone size, CDR3 DNA, CDR3 protein. A D gene is named only where the DNA matches it firmly. Only part of the rows carry a size: once, few, many, or a class if the clone is expanded.

J: TRBJ2-4
V: TRBV20-1
D: -
size: many
DNA: TGCAGTGCCGCCCTGGCCGGAGCCAAAAACATTCAGTACTTC
CDR3: CSAALAGAKNIQYF

J: TRBJ1-1
V: TRBV29-1
D: -
size: -
DNA: TGCAGCGTCGGGGATTGGAACACTGAAGCTTTCTTT
CDR3: CSVGDWNTEAFF

J: TRBJ1-2
V: TRBV12-3/TRBV12-4
D: -
size: few
DNA: TGTGCCAGCAGACCCAGGGAGGACTATGGCTACACCTTC
CDR3: CASRPREDYGYTF

J: TRBJ1-3
V: TRBV7-2
D: -
size: few
DNA: TGTGCCAGCAGCTCCGCACACGGTGGAAACACCATATATTTT
CDR3: CASSSAHGGNTIYF

J: TRBJ1-2
V: TRBV20-1
D: -
size: -
DNA: TGCAGTGCTCGGGACCGGGAGCATTATGGCTACACCTTC
CDR3: CSARDREHYGYTF

J: TRBJ1-1
V: TRBV7-2
D: TRBD1
size: few
DNA: TGTGCCAGCAGCTTAGCGGGGACAGGGGTCCCTGAAGCTTTCTTT
CDR3: CASSLAGTGVPEAFF

J: TRBJ1-1
V: TRBV7-8
D: -
size: few
DNA: TGTGCCAGCAGACCCAAGGGCCGGTTGAACACTGAAGCTTTCTTT
CDR3: CASRPKGRLNTEAFF

J: TRBJ2-2
V: TRBV4-1
D: TRBD2
size: -
DNA: TGCGCCAGCAGCCCCCAATTCGGCGGGGGGGCCGTCGGGGAGCTGTTTTTT
CDR3: CASSPQFGGGAVGELFF

J: TRBJ2-7
V: TRBV15
D: -
size: -
DNA: TGTGCCACCAGCAGAGATCCAGACTCCTACGAGCAGTACTTC
CDR3: CATSRDPDSYEQYF

J: TRBJ1-6
V: TRBV9
D: -
size: -
DNA: TGTGCCAGCAGCGAGGAGGGCCTTAATTCACCCCTCCACTTT
CDR3: CASSEEGLNSPLHF

J: TRBJ2-2
V: TRBV5-1
D: TRBD2
size: many
DNA: TGCGCCAGCAGTAAGCGAGCGGGGGTACCGAACACCGGGGAGCTGTTTTTT
CDR3: CASSKRAGVPNTGELFF

J: TRBJ2-7
V: TRBV12-3/TRBV12-4
D: -
size: few
DNA: TGTGCCAGCACCACCACAGGAGGCCTCTACGAGCAGTACTTC
CDR3: CASTTTGGLYEQYF

J: TRBJ2-7
V: TRBV12-3/TRBV12-4
D: TRBD1
size: -
DNA: TGTGCCAGCACCACTGGGACAGGGTGGTTCTACGAGCAGTACTTC
CDR3: CASTTGTGWFYEQYF

J: TRBJ2-3
V: TRBV6-6
D: TRBD2
size: few
DNA: TGTGCCAGCAGTTACTCTAGGGTAGCGGGGGGCGGGACAGATACGCAGTATTTT
CDR3: CASSYSRVAGGGTDTQYF

J: TRBJ1-1
V: TRBV29-1
D: TRBD1
size: -
DNA: TGCAGCGGAAGACAGGGGGCGGATACTGAAGCTTTCTTT
CDR3: CSGRQGADTEAFF

J: TRBJ1-1
V: TRBV20-1
D: -
size: few
DNA: TGCAGTGCTAGAGTGGGGCAAATTGAAGCTTTCTTT
CDR3: CSARVGQIEAFF

J: TRBJ2-3
V: TRBV5-1
D: -
size: -
DNA: TGCGCCAGCAGCTTGAACTTGGCAGATACGCAGTATTTT
CDR3: CASSLNLADTQYF

J: TRBJ2-1
V: TRBV7-3
D: -
size: few
DNA: TGTGCCAGCAGCCCAATAGGATCCTACAATGAGCAGTTCTTC
CDR3: CASSPIGSYNEQFF

J: TRBJ2-3
V: TRBV5-1
D: TRBD2
size: -
DNA: TGCGCCAGCAGCTGGGGAGCGGGGGGCTCAGATACGCAGTATTTT
CDR3: CASSWGAGGSDTQYF

J: TRBJ1-5
V: TRBV24-1
D: -
size: -
DNA: TGTGCCACCAGTGACAGGGGAGGGCAGCCCCAGCATTTT
CDR3: CATSDRGGQPQHF

J: TRBJ1-5
V: TRBV5-1
D: TRBD1
size: -
DNA: TGCGCCAGCAGCCCCACAGGGGCCACAAATCAGCCCCAGCATTTT
CDR3: CASSPTGATNQPQHF

J: TRBJ1-6
V: TRBV20-1
D: TRBD1
size: -
DNA: TGCAGTGCTAGACTGACAGGGAGTTCACCCCTCCACTTT
CDR3: CSARLTGSSPLHF

J: TRBJ1-2
V: TRBV7-2
D: TRBD1
size: -
DNA: TGTGCCAGCAGCTCACCAGGGGGCGCGTCCGGCGGCTACACCTTC
CDR3: CASSSPGGASGGYTF

J: TRBJ2-3
V: TRBV4-1
D: -
size: -
DNA: TGCGCCAGCAGCCCCTCGCAGGGTATGGCAGATACGCAGTATTTT
CDR3: CASSPSQGMADTQYF

J: TRBJ1-6
V: TRBV5-6
D: TRBD1
size: -
DNA: TGTGCCAGCAGCATCGACAGGGGGAGTTCACCCCTCCACTTT
CDR3: CASSIDRGSSPLHF

J: TRBJ2-3
V: TRBV4-2
D: TRBD2
size: -
DNA: TGTGCCAGCAGCCCGGGACTAGCGGGGGGGCCGGATACGCAGTATTTT
CDR3: CASSPGLAGGPDTQYF

J: TRBJ2-5
V: TRBV29-1
D: TRBD1
size: few
DNA: TGCAGCGTTGCCAGGGGGCGATTTATAGAGACCCAGTACTTC
CDR3: CSVARGRFIETQYF

J: TRBJ1-2
V: TRBV6-5
D: -
size: -
DNA: TGTGCCAGCAGTTACATGGACAGCCACCGGAGTGGCTACACCTTC
CDR3: CASSYMDSHRSGYTF

J: TRBJ2-4
V: TRBV7-2
D: -
size: few
DNA: TGTGCCAGCAGCTCAGACAGGATTTTAGCCAAAAACATTCAGTACTTC
CDR3: CASSSDRILAKNIQYF

J: TRBJ2-7
V: TRBV5-1
D: TRBD2
size: -
DNA: TGCGCCAGCAGCCGTACTAGCGGGGGGATCTACGAGCAGTACTTC
CDR3: CASSRTSGGIYEQYF

J: TRBJ2-2
V: TRBV6-5
D: -
size: -
DNA: TGTGCCAGCAGTTACCTCTGGGGGGAGCTGTTTTTT
CDR3: CASSYLWGELFF

J: TRBJ2-3
V: TRBV7-9
D: -
size: few
DNA: TGTGCCAGCAGCGCGAAGCCGGATACGCAGTATTTT
CDR3: CASSAKPDTQYF